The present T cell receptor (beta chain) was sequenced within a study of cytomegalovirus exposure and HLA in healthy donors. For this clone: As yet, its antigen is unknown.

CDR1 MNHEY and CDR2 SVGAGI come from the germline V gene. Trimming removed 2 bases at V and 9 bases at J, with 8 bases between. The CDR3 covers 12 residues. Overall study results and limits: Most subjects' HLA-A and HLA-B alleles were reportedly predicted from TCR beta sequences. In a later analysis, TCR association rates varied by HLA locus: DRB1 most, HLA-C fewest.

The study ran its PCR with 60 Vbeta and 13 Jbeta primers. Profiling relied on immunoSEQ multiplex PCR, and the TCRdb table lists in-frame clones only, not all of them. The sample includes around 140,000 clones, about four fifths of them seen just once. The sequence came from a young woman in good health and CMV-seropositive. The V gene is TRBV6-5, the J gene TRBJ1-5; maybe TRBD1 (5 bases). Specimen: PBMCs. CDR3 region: CASSYLGGPQHF. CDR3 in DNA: TGTGCCAGCAGTTACCTCGGGGGGCCCCAGCATTTT.